These 8 T cell receptor beta chains share one sample of origin, sequenced in a study of control samples from healthy donors and cancer patients. TCRdb's copy holds only in-frame clones and misses some; the assay was immunoSEQ multiplex PCR. The sample contains 100,000 to 150,000 clones, about 92% of which appear only once. Sequenced sample: PBMCs. The receptors originated from a man aged 50 or older with head and neck cancer.

This rearrangement joins TRBV5-1 to TRBJ2-1, with TRBD1 identical over 8 bases. The V gene's germline CDR1 is SGHRS and CDR2 YFSETQ. The length of the CDR3 is 14 residues. V was clipped by 2 bases and J by 8 bases; unmatched bases: 6. In DNA, the CDR3 is TGCGCCAGCAGCTTAGGGACAGGTACATATGAGCAGTTCTTC. Translated, it gives CASSLGTGTYEQFF.

The rearrangement uses TRBV6-2 or TRBV6-3 and TRBJ2-7, with D perhaps matching TRBD1 (6 bases). CDR3 length equals 14 residues. Per germline, CDR1 MNHEY and CDR2 SVGEGT. Trimming shortened V by 5 bases and J by 3 bases, and 14 bases separated the two germline ends. CDR3: CASSTPGALYEQYF. The CDR3 DNA follows: TGTGCCAGCAGTACTCCAGGGGCACTCTACGAGCAGTACTTC.

The chain employs TRBV4-1 and TRBJ1-5; D possibly corresponds to TRBD1 (5 bases). The CDR3 length is 15 residues. The ends were cut back, 4 bases at V and 0 bases at J, with 10 bases in the middle. From germline, CDR1 is MGHRA and CDR2 YSYEKL. CDR3 in amino acids: CASSRIQDSNQPQHF. CDR3 DNA: TGCGCCAGCAGCCGAATACAGGATAGCAATCAGCCCCAGCATTTT.

On this clone itself: Other nucleotide sequences from this sample produce the same CDR3. V usage is TRBV7-9 and J usage is TRBJ2-5, with D unclear. Germline CDR1 and CDR2: SEHNR and FQNEAQ (reference sequence). This CDR3 has 11 residues. V was clipped by 4 bases and J by 1 base, with 1 base between them. The CDR3: CASSSQETQYF. CDR3 nucleotides: TGTGCCAGCAGCTCCCAAGAGACCCAGTACTTC.

The rearrangement joins TRBV4-3 to TRBJ1-1; D remains ambiguous. Germline V gene sequence: CDR1 LGHNA, CDR2 YSLEER. The length of the CDR3 is 13 residues. Trimming shortened V by 0 bases and J by 6 bases, and 8 bases separated the two germline ends. In DNA form, the CDR3 reads TGCGCCAGCAGCCAAGATTGGATCCCTGAAGCTTTCTTT. Translating it yields CASSQDWIPEAFF.

The chain recombines TRBV7-3 with TRBJ2-3; TRBD1 agrees at 9 bases. From germline, CDR1 is SGHTA and CDR2 FQGTGA. The CDR3 contains 15 residues. Trimming removed 5 bases from V and 8 bases from J; junction bases left unmatched: 11. The CDR3 here is CASSVGQGGGSTQYF. The CDR3 bases are TGTGCCAGCAGCGTGGGACAGGGCGGAGGTAGTACGCAGTATTTT.

CDR3 amino acids: CASHGNGGGNIQYF. CDR3 DNA: TGTGCCAGCCACGGCAACGGAGGGGGAAACATTCAGTACTTC. The chain recombines TRBV6-5 with TRBJ2-4; the D call may be TRBD1 or TRBD2 (6 bases each). The V end was cut by 8 bases, the J end by 6 bases, with 17 bases between. The length of the CDR3 is 14 residues. Germline V gives CDR1 MNHEY, CDR2 SVGAGI.

This clone was detected only once. The V call is TRBV12-3 or TRBV12-4, the J call TRBJ1-2, with no clear D. V was pared by 3 bases and J by 4 bases, with 9 bases between. The length of the CDR3 is 13 residues. CDR3 bases: TGTGCCAGCAGTTTGGGTTTCGGCTATGGCTACACCTTC. Protein product: CASSLGFGYGYTF.